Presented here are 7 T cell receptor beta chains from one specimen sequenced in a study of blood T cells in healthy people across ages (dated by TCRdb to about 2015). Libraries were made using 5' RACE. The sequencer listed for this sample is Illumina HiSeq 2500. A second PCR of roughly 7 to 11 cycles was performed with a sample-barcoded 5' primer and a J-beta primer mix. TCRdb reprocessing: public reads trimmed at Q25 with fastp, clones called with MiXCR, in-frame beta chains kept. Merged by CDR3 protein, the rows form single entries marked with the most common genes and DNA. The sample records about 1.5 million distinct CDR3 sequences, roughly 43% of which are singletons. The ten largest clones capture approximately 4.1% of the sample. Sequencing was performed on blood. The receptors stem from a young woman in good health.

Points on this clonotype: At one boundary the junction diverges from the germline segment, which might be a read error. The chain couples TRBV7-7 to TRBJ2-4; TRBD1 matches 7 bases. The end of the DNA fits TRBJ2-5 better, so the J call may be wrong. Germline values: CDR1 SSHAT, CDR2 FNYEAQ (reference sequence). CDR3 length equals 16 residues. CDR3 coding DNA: TGTGCTAGCAGCAGCCAGGGGGTGATTCCTGGAGAGACCCAGTACTTC. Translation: CASSSQGVIPGETQYF.

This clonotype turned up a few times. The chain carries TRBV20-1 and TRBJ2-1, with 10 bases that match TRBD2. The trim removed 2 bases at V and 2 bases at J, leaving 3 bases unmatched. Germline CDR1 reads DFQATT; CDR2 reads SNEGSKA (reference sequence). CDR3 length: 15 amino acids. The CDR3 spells CSARSLAGAYNEQFF. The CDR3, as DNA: TGCAGTGCTAGATCCCTAGCGGGAGCCTACAATGAGCAGTTCTTC.

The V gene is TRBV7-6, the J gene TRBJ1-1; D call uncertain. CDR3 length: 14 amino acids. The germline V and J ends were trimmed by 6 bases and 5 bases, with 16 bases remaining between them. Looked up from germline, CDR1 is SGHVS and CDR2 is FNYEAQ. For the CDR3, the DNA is TGTGCCAGCAGAAGGAACCCATTGGATACTGAAGCTTTCTTT. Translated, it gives CASRRNPLDTEAFF.

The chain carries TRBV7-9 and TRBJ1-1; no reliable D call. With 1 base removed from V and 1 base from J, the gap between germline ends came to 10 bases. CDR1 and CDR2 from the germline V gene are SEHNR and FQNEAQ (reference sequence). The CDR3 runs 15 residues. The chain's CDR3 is CASSLVPKPNTEAFF. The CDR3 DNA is TGTGCCAGCAGCTTAGTTCCCAAACCGAACACTGAAGCTTTCTTT. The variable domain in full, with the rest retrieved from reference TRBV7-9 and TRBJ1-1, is DTGVSQNPRHKITKRGQNVTFRCDPISEHNRLYWYRQTLGQGPEFLTYFQNEAQLEKSRLLSDRFSAERPKGSFSTLEIQRTEQGDSAMYLCASSLVPKPNTEAFFGQGTRLTVV.

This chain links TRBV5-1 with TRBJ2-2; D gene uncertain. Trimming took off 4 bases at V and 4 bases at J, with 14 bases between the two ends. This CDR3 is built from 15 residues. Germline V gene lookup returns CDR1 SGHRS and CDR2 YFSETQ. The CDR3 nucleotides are TGCGCCAGCAGCGACGACACTTCGAGCACCGGGGAGCTGTTTTTT. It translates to CASSDDTSSTGELFF.

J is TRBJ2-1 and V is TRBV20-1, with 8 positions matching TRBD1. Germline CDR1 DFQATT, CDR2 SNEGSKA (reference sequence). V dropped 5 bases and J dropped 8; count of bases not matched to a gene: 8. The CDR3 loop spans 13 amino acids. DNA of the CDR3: TGCAGTGCTTTACGGACAGGGTGGGATGAGCAGTTCTTC. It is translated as CSALRTGWDEQFF.

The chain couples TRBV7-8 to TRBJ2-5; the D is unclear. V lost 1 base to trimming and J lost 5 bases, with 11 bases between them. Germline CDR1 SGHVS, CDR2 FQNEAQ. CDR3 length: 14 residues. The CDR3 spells CASSLVQVWETQYF. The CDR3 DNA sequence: TGTGCCAGCAGCTTAGTTCAAGTATGGGAGACCCAGTACTTC.